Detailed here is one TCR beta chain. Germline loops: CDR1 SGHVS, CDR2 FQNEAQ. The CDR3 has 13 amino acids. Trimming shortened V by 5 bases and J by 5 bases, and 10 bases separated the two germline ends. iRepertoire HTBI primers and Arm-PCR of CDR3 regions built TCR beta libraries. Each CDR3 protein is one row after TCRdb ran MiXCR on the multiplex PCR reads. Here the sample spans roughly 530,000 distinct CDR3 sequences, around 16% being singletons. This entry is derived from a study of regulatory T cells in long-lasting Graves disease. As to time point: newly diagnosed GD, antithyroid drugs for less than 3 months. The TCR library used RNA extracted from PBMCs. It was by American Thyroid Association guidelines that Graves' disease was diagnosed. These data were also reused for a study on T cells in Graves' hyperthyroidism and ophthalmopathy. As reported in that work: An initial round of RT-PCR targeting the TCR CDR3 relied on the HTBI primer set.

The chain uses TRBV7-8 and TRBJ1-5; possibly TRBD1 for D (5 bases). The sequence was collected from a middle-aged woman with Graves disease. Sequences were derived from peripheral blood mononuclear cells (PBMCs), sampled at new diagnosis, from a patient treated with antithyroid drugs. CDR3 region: CASSVLGDQPQHF. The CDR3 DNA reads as TGTGCCAGCAGCGTATTAGGGGATCAGCCCCAGCATTTT. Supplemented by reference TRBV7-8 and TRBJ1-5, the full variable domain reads GAGVSQSPRYKVAKRGQDVALRCDPISGHVSLFWYQQALGQGPEFLTYFQNEAQLDKSGLPSDRFFAERPEGSVSTLKIQRTQQEDSAVYLCASSVLGDQPQHFGDGTRLSIL.